This record covers a single T cell receptor beta chain. This clonotype was detected ten times or more. What this receptor recognizes is not known. No much larger clone is present one base from it, and per-base qualities are unavailable. The source of the sample is a study of Graves' ophthalmopathy and Graves' hyperthyroidism listed by TCRdb under 2018. A note on the overall study: Peripheral blood was collected at initial diagnosis, prior to any treatment. TCR beta repertoire signatures were used to distinguish Graves' ophthalmopathy from Graves' hyperthyroidism and to predict progression to ophthalmopathy. In total, under 150 blood samples were TCR-sequenced: fewer than 50 ophthalmopathy, around 75 hyperthyroidism and some 17 hyperthyroidism-to-ophthalmopathy patients. To explore V-J signatures that distinguish ophthalmopathy from hyperthyroidism, a discovery set of about a hundred patients was enrolled, made up of 43 with ophthalmopathy and 57 with stable hyperthyroidism. For independent validation, a separate cohort was made up of roughly 19 hyperthyroidism patients plus 17 patients who later progressed from hyperthyroidism to ophthalmopathy. In more than five hyperthyroidism patients, T-cell repertoires of thyroid tissue and blood were compared. Following sampling, methimazole starting at 30 mg daily was administered to hyperthyroidism patients, and high-dose intravenous methylprednisolone was administered to ophthalmopathy patients. For training and testing, the 100 or so patients in the discovery cohort were randomly divided in a 7:3 ratio. Findings and caveats that apply to the study as a whole: Ophthalmopathy was separated from stable hyperthyroidism by the 13-signature model with more than 85% sensitivity and about 81% specificity in cross-validation and with 80%/75% in the test set. In validation, the model predicted ophthalmopathy progression with 55% to 71% sensitivity and approximately 78% specificity; some 13 predicted patients were CT-confirmed with GO in a median of roughly 6.8 months. Most expanded thyroid clonotypes with a frequency above 0.001 also appeared in blood, which suggests that blood repertoires may reflect the immune response in the thyroid. No statistical method was used to predetermine the sample size, and group allocation was not hidden from the investigators.

The CDR3 measures 16 amino acids from cysteine to phenylalanine. Just the 48-base CDR3 DNA is kept, in frame starting at base 1. The V end loses 4 bases and the J end loses 6 bases, and a stretch of 19 bases separates them. The germline V gene (reference sequence) supplies CDR1 LNHDA and CDR2 SQIVND. Ophthalmopathy patients were characterized by moderately to severely active disease, a Clinical Activity Score of at least 3, a NOSPECS grade of at least 4, and a disease duration under 3 months. Patients with other autoimmune diseases, uncontrolled infections, pregnancy or lactation were excluded from the study. Diagnosis relied on clinical symptoms, serum thyroxine, TRAb, thyroid ultrasound and orbital computed tomography. Using Ficoll-Paque density gradient centrifugation, PBMCs were isolated from over 8.5 ml of fresh peripheral blood. Total RNA was extracted with Trizol reagent and quality-checked on an Agilent 2100 Bioanalyzer.

TCR beta CDR3 regions were amplified from RNA transcripts for repertoire sequencing. The first round was an RT-PCR using HTBI primers with the Qiagen OneStep RT-PCR kit, and this first round was followed by a second-round multiplex PCR, then size selection and purification. Sequencing of the libraries was carried out on an Illumina HiSeq2000 in paired-end mode with 100 bp reads. The authors processed their data as follows. SOAPnuke was used for read processing, and reads with adapters, uncalled bases, a mean Phred below 15, or no exact constant-primer or identifier match were discarded. COPE v1.2.5 was used to merge the high-quality paired reads. Unique nucleotide sequences were defined as clonotypes and aligned to IMGT TRB V, D and J references using MiTCR v1.1. The analysis was limited to V-J combinations with a frequency above 0.0001, which together covered 99.2% of repertoires. For each V-J combination, a TCR clonal expansion and chaos score was defined as F50 clonal expansion divided by the chaos observed in the TCRdist matrix. Welch's t-statistics and random forest were used to reduce features to about 14 V-J combinations, which were fed into a naive Bayes classifier. The Morisita-Horn index was used to measure how similar the thyroid and blood repertoires were. TCRdb passed the public sequencing reads through fastp at Q25 and MiXCR, retaining productive beta sequences. Rows are combined by CDR3 protein, so each entry shows the most common genes and DNA. These V and J calls derive from TCRdb rather than the authors' analysis. The sample includes some 160,000 distinct CDR3 sequences, with around 40% observed a single time. The biggest ten clones account for 8% to 9.5% of the sample.

Sequences were obtained from peripheral blood. The chain joins TRBV19 to TRBJ1-3, and perhaps TRBD1 as D gene, on 6 matching bases. This sequence was found in a man aged 25 to 40 with Graves' ophthalmopathy. Donor details come from another sample of the same person, matched by shared clones. CDR3 reads: CASSKGPAGGENTIYF. The DNA sequence follows: TGTGCCAGTAGTAAAGGCCCCGCGGGGGGCGAAAACACCATATATTTT. The variable domain in full, with residues beyond the CDR3 obtained from the reference TRBV19 and TRBJ1-3 genes, is DGGITQSPKYLFRKEGQNVTLSCEQNLNHDAMYWYRQDPGQGLRLIYYSQIVNDFQKGDIAEGYSVSREKKESFPLTVTSAQKNPTAFYLCASSKGPAGGENTIYFGEGSWLTVV.